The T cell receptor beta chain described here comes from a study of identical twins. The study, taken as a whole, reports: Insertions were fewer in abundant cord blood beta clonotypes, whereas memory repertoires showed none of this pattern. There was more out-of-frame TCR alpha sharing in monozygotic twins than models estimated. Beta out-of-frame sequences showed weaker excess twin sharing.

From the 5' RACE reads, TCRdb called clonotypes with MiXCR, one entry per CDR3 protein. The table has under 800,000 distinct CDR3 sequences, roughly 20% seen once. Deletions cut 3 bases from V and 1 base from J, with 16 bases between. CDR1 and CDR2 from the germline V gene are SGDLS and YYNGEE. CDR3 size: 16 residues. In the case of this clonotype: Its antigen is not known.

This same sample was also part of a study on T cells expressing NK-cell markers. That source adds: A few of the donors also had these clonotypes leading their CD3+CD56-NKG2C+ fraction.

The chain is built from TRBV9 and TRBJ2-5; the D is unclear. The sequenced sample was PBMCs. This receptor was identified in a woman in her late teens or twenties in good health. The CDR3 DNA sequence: TGTGCCAGCAGCGGCAAATATTTCGAAAGCCAAGAGACCCAGTACTTC. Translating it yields CASSGKYFESQETQYF.